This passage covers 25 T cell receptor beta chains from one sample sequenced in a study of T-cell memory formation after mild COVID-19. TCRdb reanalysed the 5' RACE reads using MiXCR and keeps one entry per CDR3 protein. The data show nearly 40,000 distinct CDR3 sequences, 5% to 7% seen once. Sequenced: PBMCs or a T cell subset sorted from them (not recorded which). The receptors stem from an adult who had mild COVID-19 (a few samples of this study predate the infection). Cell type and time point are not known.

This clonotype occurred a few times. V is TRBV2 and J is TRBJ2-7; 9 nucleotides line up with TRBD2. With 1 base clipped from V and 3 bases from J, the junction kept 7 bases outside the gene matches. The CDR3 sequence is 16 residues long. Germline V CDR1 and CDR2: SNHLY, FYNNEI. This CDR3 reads CASSEGKAGGYYEQYF. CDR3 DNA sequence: TGTGCCAGCAGTGAAGGGAAGGCGGGGGGGTACTACGAGCAGTACTTC.

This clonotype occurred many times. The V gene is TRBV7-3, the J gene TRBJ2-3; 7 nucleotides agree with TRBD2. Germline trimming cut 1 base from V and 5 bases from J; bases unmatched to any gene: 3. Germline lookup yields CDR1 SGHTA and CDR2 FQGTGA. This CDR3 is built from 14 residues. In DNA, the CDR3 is TGTGCCAGCAGCTTAAACGGCGGGGGAGATACGCAGTATTTT. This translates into CASSLNGGGDTQYF.

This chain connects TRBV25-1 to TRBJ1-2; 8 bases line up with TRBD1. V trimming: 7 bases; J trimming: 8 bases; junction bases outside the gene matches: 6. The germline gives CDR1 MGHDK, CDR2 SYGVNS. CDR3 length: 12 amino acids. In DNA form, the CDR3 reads TGTGCCAGCATGGACAGGGCGGACGGCTACACCTTC. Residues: CASMDRADGYTF.

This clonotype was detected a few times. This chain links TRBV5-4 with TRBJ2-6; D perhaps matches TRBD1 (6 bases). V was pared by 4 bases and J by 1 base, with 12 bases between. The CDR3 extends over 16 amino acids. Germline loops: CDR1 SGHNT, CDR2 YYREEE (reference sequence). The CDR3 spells CASSPPGQSGANVLTF. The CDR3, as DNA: TGTGCCAGCAGCCCTCCCGGACAGTCTGGGGCCAACGTCCTGACTTTC.

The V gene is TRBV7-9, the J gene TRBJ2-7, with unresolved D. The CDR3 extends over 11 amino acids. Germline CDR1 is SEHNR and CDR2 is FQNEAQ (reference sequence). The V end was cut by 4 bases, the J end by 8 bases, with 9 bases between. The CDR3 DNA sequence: TGTGCCAGCAGCTCACAGACACAGCAGTACTTC. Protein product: CASSSQTQQYF.

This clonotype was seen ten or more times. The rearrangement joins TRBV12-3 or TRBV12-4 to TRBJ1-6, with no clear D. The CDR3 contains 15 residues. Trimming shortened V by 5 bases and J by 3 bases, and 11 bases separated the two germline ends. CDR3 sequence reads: CASSPRVDYNSPLHF. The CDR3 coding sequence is TGTGCCAGCAGTCCCCGGGTCGACTATAATTCACCCCTCCACTTT.

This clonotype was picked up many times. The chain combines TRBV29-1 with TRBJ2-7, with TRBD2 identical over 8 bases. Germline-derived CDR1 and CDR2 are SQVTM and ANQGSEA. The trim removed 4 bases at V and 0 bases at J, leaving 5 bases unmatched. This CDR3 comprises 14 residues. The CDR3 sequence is CSVGSGGASYEQYF. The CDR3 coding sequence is TGCAGCGTTGGAAGCGGGGGTGCCTCCTACGAGCAGTACTTC.

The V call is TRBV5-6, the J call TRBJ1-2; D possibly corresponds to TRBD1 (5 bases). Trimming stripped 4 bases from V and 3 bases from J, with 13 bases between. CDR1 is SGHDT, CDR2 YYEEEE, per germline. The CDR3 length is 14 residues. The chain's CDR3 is CASSPGLRDYGYTF. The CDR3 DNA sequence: TGTGCCAGCAGCCCGGGGCTCAGGGACTATGGCTACACCTTC. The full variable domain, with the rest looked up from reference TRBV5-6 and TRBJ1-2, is DAGVTQSPTHLIKTRGQQVTLRCSPKSGHDTVSWYQQALGQGPQFIFQYYEEEERQRGNFPDRFSGHQFPNYSSELNVNALLLGDSALYLCASSPGLRDYGYTFGSGTRLTVV.

CDR3 nucleotide sequence: TGTGCCAGCAGTAAAGGGACAGGGGCTCAGCCCCAGCATTTT. This codes for CASSKGTGAQPQHF. This chain connects TRBV6-5 to TRBJ1-5; 10 bases align to TRBD1. CDR1 and CDR2 from the germline V gene are MNHEY and SVGAGI. After removal of 5 bases from V and 6 bases from J, the junction contained 4 bases not matched to a gene. This CDR3 comprises 14 residues.

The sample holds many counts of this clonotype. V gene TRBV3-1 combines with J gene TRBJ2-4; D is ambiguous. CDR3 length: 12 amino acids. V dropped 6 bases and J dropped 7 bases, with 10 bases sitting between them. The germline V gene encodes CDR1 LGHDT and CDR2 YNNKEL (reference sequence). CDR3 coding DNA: TGTGCCAGCAGGGGCCCCGGGAACATTCAGTACTTC. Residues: CASRGPGNIQYF.

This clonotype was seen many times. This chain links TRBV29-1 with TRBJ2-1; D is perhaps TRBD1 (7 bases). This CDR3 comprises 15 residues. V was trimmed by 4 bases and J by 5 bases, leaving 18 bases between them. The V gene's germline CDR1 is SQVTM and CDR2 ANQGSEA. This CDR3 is CSVGQGGYFDNEQFF. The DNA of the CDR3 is TGCAGCGTTGGGCAGGGGGGTTATTTTGACAATGAGCAGTTCTTC.

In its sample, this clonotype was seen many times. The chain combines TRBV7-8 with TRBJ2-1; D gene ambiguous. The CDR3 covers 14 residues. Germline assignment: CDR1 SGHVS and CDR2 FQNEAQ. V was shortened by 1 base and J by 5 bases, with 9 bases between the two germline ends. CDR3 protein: CASSLGGSHNEQFF. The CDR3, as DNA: TGTGCCAGCAGCTTAGGCGGCAGCCACAATGAGCAGTTCTTC.

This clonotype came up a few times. CDR3 region: CSARDPGAGNSYEQYF. The DNA of the CDR3 is TGCAGTGCTAGAGATCCGGGGGCAGGGAATTCCTACGAGCAGTACTTC. The chain is built from TRBV20-1 and TRBJ2-7, with D perhaps assigned TRBD1 or TRBD2 (6 bases each). Between the trimmed V and J ends, which lost 0 bases and 1 base, there was a span of 16 bases. The CDR3 extends over 16 amino acids. Germline V gene data show CDR1 as DFQATT and CDR2 as SNEGSKA (reference sequence).

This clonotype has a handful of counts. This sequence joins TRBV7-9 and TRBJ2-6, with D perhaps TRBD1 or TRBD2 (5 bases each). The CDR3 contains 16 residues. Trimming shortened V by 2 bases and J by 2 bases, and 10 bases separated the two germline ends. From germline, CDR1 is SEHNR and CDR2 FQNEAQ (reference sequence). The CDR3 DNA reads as TGTGCCAGCAGCTTATCTTGGGGGACTGGGGCCAACGTCCTGACTTTC. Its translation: CASSLSWGTGANVLTF.

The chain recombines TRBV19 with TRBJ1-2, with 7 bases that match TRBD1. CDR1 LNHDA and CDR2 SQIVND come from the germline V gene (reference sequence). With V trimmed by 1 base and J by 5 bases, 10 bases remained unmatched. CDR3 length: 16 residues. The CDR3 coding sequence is TGTGCCAGTAGTATAGTTCCCCGACAGGGCCCTTATGGCTACACCTTC. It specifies CASSIVPRQGPYGYTF.

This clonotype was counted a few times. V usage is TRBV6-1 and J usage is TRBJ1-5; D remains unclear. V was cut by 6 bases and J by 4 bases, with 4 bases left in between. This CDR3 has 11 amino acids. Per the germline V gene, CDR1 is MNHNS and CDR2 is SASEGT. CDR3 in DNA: TGTGCCAGCAGAGAAAATCAGCCCCAGCATTTT. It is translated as CASRENQPQHF.

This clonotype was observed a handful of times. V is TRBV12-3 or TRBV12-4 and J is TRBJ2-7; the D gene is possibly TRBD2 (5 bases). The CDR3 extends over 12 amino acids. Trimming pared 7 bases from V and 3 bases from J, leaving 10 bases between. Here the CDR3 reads CASTSFVYEQYF. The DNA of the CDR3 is TGTGCCAGCACTAGCTTCGTCTACGAGCAGTACTTC.

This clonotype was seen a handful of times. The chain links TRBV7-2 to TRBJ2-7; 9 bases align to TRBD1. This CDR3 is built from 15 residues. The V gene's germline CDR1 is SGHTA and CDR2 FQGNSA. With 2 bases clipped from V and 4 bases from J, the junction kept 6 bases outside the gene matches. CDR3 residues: CASSLSGQGMYEQYF. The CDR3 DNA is TGTGCCAGCAGCTTATCAGGACAGGGGATGTACGAGCAGTACTTC.

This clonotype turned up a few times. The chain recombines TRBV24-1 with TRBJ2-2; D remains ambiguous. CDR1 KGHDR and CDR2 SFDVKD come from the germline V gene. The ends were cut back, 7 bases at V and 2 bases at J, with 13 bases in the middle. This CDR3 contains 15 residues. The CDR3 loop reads CATRKADGNTGELFF. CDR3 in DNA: TGTGCCACCAGGAAGGCCGACGGAAACACCGGGGAGCTGTTTTTT.

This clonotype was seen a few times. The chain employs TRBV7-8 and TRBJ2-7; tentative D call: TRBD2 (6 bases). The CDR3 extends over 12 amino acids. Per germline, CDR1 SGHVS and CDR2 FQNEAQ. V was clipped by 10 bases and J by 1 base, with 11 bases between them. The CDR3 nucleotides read TGTGCCACCGGGGGAGGTTCCTACGAGCAGTACTTC. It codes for CATGGGSYEQYF.

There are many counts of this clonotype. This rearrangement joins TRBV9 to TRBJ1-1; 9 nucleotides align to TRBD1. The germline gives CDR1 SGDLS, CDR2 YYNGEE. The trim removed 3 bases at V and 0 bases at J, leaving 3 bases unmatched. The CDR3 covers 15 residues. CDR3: CASSAWDRVNTEAFF. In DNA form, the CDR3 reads TGTGCCAGCAGCGCCTGGGACAGGGTGAACACTGAAGCTTTCTTT. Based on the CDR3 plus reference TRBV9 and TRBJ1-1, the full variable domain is DSGVTQTPKHLITATGQRVTLRCSPRSGDLSVYWYQQSLDQGLQFLIQYYNGEERAKGNILERFSAQQFPDLHSELNLSSLELGDSALYFCASSAWDRVNTEAFFGQGTRLTVV.

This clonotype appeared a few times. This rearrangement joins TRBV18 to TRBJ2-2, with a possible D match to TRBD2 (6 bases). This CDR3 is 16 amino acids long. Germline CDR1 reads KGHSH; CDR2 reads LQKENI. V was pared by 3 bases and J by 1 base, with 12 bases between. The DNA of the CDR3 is TGTGCCAGCTCACCTCCGGGACTCAAGAACACCGGGGAGCTGTTTTTT. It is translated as CASSPPGLKNTGELFF.

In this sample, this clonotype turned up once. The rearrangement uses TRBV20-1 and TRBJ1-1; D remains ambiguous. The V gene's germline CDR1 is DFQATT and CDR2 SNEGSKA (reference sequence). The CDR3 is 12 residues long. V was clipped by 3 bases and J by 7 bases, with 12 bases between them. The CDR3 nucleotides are TGCAGTGCTAGGTGGGAGGCAGGTGAAGCTTTCTTT. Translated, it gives CSARWEAGEAFF.

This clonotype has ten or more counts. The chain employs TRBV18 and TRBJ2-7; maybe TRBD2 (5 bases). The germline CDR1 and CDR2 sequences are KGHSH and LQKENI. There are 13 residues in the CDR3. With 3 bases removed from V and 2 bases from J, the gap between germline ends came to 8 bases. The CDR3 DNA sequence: TGTGCCAGCTCACCGACGGGAACCTACGAGCAGTACTTC. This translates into CASSPTGTYEQYF.

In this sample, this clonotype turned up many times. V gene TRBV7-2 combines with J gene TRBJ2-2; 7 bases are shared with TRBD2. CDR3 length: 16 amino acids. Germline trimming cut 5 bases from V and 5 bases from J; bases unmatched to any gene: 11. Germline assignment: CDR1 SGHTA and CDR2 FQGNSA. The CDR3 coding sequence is TGTGCCAGCAGCGCAAACCTGGGACTACCAACCGGGGAGCTGTTTTTT. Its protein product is CASSANLGLPTGELFF. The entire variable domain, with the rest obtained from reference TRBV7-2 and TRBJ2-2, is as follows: GAGVSQSPSNKVTEKGKDVELRCDPISGHTALYWYRQSLGQGLEFLIYFQGNSAPDKSGLPSDRFSAERTGGSVSTLTIQRTQQEDSAVYLCASSANLGLPTGELFFGEGSRLTVL.